This entry describes one T cell receptor beta chain. The sample is drawn from a study of blood T cell repertoires in COVID-19. Study summary: Italy, Spain and the United States were the sources of the convalescent and acute COVID-19 samples.

In the authors' workflow: From reference gene primer amplification, estimates of nucleated cell counts were derived. Profiling relied on immunoSEQ multiplex PCR, and the TCRdb table lists in-frame clones only, not all of them. The V and J calls and clone size come from that table; D and trimming were worked out from the DNA. Of approximately 68,000 clones listed, 85% to 90% are singletons. Sequencing used peripheral blood. This TCR was recovered from a man between 65 and 85 years old with active or convalescent COVID-19.

The DNA for the CDR3 is TGTGCCAGCAGCGTAGGTAGCGGGAGTATAGAGACCCAGTACTTC. Its protein product is CASSVGSGSIETQYF. The chain combines TRBV9 with TRBJ2-5; TRBD2 matches 9 bases. The CDR3 is 15 amino acids. The germline V gene encodes CDR1 SGDLS and CDR2 YYNGEE. J gave up 4 bases and V 0 bases, and 4 bases lay outside the gene matches.